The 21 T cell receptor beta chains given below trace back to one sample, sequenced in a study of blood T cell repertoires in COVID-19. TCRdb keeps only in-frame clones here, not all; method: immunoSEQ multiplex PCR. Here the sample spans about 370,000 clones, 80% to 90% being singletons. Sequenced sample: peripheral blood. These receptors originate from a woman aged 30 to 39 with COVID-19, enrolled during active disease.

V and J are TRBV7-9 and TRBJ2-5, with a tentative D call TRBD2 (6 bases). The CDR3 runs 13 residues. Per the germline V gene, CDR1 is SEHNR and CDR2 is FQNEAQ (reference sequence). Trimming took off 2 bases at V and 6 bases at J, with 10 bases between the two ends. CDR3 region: CASSLSGEQTQYF. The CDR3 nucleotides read TGTGCCAGCAGCTTATCGGGGGAACAGACCCAGTACTTC.

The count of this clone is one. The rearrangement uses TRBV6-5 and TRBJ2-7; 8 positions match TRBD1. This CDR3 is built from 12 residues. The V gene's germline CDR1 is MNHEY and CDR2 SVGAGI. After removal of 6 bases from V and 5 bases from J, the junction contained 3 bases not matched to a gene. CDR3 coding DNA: TGTGCCAGCAGCAGGGGGCCGGACGAGCAGTACTTC. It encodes CASSRGPDEQYF.

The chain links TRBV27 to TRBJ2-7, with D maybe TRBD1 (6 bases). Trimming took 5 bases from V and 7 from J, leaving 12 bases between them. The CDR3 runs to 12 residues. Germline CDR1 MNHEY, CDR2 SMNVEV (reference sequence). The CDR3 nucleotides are TGTGCCAGCAGTCTCACAGGGTATGAGCAGTACTTC. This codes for CASSLTGYEQYF.

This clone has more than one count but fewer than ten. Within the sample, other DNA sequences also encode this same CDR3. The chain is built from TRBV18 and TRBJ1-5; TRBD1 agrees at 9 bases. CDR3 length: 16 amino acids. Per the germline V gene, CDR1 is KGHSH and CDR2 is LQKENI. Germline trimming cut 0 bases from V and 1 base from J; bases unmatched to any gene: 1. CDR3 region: CASSPPGQGSNQPQHF. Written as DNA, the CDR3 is TGTGCCAGCTCACCACCCGGACAGGGGAGCAATCAGCCCCAGCATTTT.

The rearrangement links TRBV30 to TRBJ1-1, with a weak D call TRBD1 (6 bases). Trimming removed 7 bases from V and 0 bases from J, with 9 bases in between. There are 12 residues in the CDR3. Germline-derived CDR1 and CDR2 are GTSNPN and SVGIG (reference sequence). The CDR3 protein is CAYDRLNTEAFF. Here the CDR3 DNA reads TGTGCCTATGACAGGTTGAACACTGAAGCTTTCTTT.

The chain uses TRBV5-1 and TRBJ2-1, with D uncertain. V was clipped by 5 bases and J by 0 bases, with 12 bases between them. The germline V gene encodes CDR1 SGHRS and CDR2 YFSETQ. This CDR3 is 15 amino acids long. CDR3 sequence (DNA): TGCGCCAGCAGTTTTGACACGAGCTCCTACAATGAGCAGTTCTTC. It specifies CASSFDTSSYNEQFF.

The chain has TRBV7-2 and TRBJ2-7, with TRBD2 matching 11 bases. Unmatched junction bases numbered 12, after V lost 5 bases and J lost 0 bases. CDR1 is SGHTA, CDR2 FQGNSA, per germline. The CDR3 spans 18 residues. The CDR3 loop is CASSPAASGGTISYEQYF. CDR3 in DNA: TGTGCCAGCAGCCCAGCCGCTAGCGGGGGGACAATCTCCTACGAGCAGTACTTC.

The CDR3 DNA is TGTGCCAGCAGTCGGACTAGCGCACCCTACAATGAGCAGTTCTTC. Translated: CASSRTSAPYNEQFF. The V and J genes are TRBV2 and TRBJ2-1, with 9 nucleotides matching TRBD2. J lost 2 bases, V lost 5 bases, and 4 bases had no gene match. This CDR3 region has 15 residues. CDR1 and CDR2 (germline): SNHLY, FYNNEI.

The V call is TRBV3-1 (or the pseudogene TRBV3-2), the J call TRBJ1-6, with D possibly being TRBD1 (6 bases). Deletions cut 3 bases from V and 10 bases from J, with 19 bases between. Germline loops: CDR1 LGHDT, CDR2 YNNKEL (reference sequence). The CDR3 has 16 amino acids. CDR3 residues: CASSHTVSGQSSPLHF. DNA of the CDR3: TGTGCCAGCAGCCATACAGTATCCGGACAGAGCTCACCCCTCCACTTT.

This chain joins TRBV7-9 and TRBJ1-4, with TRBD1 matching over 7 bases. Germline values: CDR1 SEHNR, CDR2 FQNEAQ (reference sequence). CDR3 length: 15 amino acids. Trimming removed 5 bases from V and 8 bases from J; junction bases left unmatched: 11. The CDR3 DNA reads TGTGCCAGCAGCCCCAGGAAGGGCAGGGGGGAAAAACTGTTTTTT. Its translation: CASSPRKGRGEKLFF. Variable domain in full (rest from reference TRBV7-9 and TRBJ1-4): DTGVSQNPRHKITKRGQNVTFRCDPISEHNRLYWYRQTLGQGPEFLTYFQNEAQLEKSRLLSDRFSAERPKGSFSTLEIQRTEQGDSAMYLCASSPRKGRGEKLFFGSGTQLSVL.

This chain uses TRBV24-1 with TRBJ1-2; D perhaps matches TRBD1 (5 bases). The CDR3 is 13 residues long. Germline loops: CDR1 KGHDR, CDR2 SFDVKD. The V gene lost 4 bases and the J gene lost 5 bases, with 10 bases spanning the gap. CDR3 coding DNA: TGTGCCACCAGTGACAGGGCGGGGTATGGCTACACCTTC. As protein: CATSDRAGYGYTF.

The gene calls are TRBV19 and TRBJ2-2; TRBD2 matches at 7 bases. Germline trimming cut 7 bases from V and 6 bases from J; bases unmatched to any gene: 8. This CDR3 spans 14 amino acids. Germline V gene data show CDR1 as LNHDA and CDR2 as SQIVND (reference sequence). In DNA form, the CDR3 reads TGTGCCAGTACCCTTGGGGGAGGGGCCGGGGAGCTGTTTTTT. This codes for CASTLGGGAGELFF.

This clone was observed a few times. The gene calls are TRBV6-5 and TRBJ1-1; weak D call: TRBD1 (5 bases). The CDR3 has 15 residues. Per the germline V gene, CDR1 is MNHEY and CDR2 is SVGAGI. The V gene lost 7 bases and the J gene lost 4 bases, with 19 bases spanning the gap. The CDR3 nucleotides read TGTGCCAGCAACACAGGTATTACCTTGGGCACTGAAGCTTTCTTT. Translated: CASNTGITLGTEAFF.

This chain's CDR3 is CATSPSRVSSYNSPLHF. CDR3 bases: TGTGCCACCAGCCCCAGCCGGGTGAGCTCCTATAATTCACCCCTCCACTTT. The chain employs TRBV15 and TRBJ1-6; D ambiguous. Germline CDR1 and CDR2: LNHNV and YYDKDF (reference sequence). This CDR3 has 17 amino acids. V dropped 5 bases and J dropped 0 bases, with 14 bases sitting between them.

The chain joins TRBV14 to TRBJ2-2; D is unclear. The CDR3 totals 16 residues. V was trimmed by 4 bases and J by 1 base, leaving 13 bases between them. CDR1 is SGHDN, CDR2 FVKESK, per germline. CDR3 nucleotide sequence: TGTGCCAGCAGCCCAAGGTCCCTAGGGAACACCGGGGAGCTGTTTTTT. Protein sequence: CASSPRSLGNTGELFF. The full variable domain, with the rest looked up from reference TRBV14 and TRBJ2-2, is EAGVTQFPSHSVIEKGQTVTLRCDPISGHDNLYWYRRVMGKEIKFLLHFVKESKQDESGMPNNRFLAERTGGTYSTLKVQPAELEDSGVYFCASSPRSLGNTGELFFGEGSRLTVL.

The CDR3 DNA sequence: TGTGCCAGTAGTATAGGGCGACAGGGGTCGAACACCGGGGAGCTGTTTTTT. Protein product: CASSIGRQGSNTGELFF. The chain is built from TRBV19 and TRBJ2-2; 8 bases map to TRBD1. V gave up 1 base and J gave up 0 bases; unmatched junction bases: 4. This CDR3 is built from 17 residues. The germline V gene has CDR1 LNHDA and CDR2 SQIVND (reference sequence).

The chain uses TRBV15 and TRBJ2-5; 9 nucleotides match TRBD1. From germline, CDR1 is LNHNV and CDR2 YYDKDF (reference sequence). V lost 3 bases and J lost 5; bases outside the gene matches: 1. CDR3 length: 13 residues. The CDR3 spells CATSSGTGETQYF. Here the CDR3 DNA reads TGTGCCACCAGCAGCGGGACAGGGGAGACCCAGTACTTC. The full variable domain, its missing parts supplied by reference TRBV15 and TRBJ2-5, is DAMVIQNPRYQVTQFGKPVTLSCSQTLNHNVMYWYQQKSSQAPKLLFHYYDKDFNNEADTPDNFQSRRPNTSFCFLDIRSPGLGDTAMYLCATSSGTGETQYFGPGTRLLVL.

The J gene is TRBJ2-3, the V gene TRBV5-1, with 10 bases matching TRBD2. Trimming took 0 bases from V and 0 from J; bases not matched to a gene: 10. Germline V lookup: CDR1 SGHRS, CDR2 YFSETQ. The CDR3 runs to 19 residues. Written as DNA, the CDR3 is TGCGCCAGCAGCTTGGCCCTAGCGGGAGAGGGATTTAGCACAGATACGCAGTATTTT. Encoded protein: CASSLALAGEGFSTDTQYF.

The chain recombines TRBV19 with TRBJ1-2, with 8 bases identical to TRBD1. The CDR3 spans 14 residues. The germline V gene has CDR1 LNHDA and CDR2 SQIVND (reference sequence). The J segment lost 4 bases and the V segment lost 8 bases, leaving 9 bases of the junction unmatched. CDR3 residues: CASATGTGFYGYTF. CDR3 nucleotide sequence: TGTGCCAGTGCCACCGGGACAGGCTTCTATGGCTACACCTTC.

The CDR3 coding sequence is TGTGCCAGCAGCTCTGGCGGGGTATTAAACTACGAGCAGTACTTC. Translated: CASSSGGVLNYEQYF. J is TRBJ2-7 and V is TRBV5-4; TRBD2 is a possible D gene (6 bases). The CDR3 consists of 15 residues. Germline-derived CDR1 and CDR2 are SGHNT and YYREEE (reference sequence). V lost 3 bases and J 3 bases, leaving 16 bases between the germline ends.

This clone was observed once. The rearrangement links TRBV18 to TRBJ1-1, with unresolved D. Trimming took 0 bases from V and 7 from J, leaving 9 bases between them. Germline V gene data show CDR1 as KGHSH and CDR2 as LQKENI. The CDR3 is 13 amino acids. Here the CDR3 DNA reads TGTGCCAGCTCACCACCTGACGGGTATGAAGCTTTCTTT. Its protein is CASSPPDGYEAFF.